The 8 T cell receptor beta chains presented below share a single source sample, sequenced in a study of OX40 agonist ivuxolimab in advanced cancers. The repertoire was sequenced with immunoSEQ multiplex PCR; TCRdb's copy has only in-frame clones and lacks some. The table has about 48,000 clones, 85% seen once. Sequencing was performed on CD4+ or CD8+ T cells sorted from blood, taken in a trial of the OX40 agonist ivuxolimab. The source of these receptors is an adult with an advanced solid tumor such as melanoma, head and neck, liver or kidney cancer.

The chain joins TRBV6-5 to TRBJ2-3, with D perhaps matching TRBD2 (5 bases). CDR3 size: 13 residues. Trimming shortened V by 6 bases and J by 0 bases, and 7 bases separated the two germline ends. Germline CDR1 MNHEY, CDR2 SVGAGI. CDR3 region: CASSRTSTDTQYF. The CDR3 nucleotides are TGTGCCAGCAGCAGGACTAGCACAGATACGCAGTATTTT.

V usage is TRBV28 and J usage is TRBJ1-1; D may be TRBD1 (5 bases). The germline V gene has CDR1 MDHEN and CDR2 SYDVKM. The CDR3 consists of 14 residues. Trimming cost V 5 bases and J 3 bases, with 13 bases left between them. Here the CDR3 reads CASSPGRWDTEAFF. In nucleotides, the CDR3 is TGTGCCAGCAGTCCGGGGCGATGGGACACTGAAGCTTTCTTT. The full variable domain, with the rest looked up from reference TRBV28 and TRBJ1-1, is DVKVTQSSRYLVKRTGEKVFLECVQDMDHENMFWYRQDPGLGLRLIYFSYDVKMKEKGDIPEGYSVSREKKERFSLILESASTNQTSMYLCASSPGRWDTEAFFGQGTRLTVV.

This clone has a single count. The rearrangement links TRBV7-9 to TRBJ2-6; D perhaps matches TRBD2 (6 bases). V was cut by 4 bases and J by 1 base, with 8 bases left in between. The CDR3 extends over 15 amino acids. Germline loops: CDR1 SEHNR, CDR2 FQNEAQ (reference sequence). The CDR3, as DNA: TGTGCCAGCAGCTCGGGGGTATCTGGGGCCAACGTCCTGACTTTC. Translating it yields CASSSGVSGANVLTF. The whole variable domain, remainder taken from reference TRBV7-9 and TRBJ2-6, is DTGVSQNPRHKITKRGQNVTFRCDPISEHNRLYWYRQTLGQGPEFLTYFQNEAQLEKSRLLSDRFSAERPKGSFSTLEIQRTEQGDSAMYLCASSSGVSGANVLTFGAGSRLTVL.

The chain carries TRBV5-1 and TRBJ1-2; 8 positions match TRBD1. V shed 4 bases and J 4 bases; nucleotides not matched to a gene: 6. Germline V gene data show CDR1 as SGHRS and CDR2 as YFSETQ. The CDR3 totals 14 residues. CDR3 sequence (DNA): TGCGCCAGCAGCGAACAGGGGGGCACCTATGGCTACACCTTC. This translates into CASSEQGGTYGYTF.

This clone came up once. The rearrangement joins TRBV28 to TRBJ1-4; 10 nucleotides line up with TRBD1. Germline-derived CDR1 and CDR2 are MDHEN and SYDVKM. Germline trimming cut 5 bases from V and 7 bases from J; bases unmatched to any gene: 13. This CDR3 has 17 residues. The CDR3 loop reads CASSLRTGGGLGEKLFF. The CDR3 DNA follows: TGTGCCAGCAGTCTCCGGACAGGGGGAGGATTAGGTGAAAAACTGTTTTTT.

Comments on this clone: Additional DNA sequences in this sample encode the identical CDR3. The V call is TRBV18, the J call TRBJ2-7; D possibly corresponds to TRBD2 (5 bases). Per germline, CDR1 KGHSH and CDR2 LQKENI. The V and J ends lost 0 bases and 6 bases respectively, with 12 bases between them. The CDR3 has 14 residues. The CDR3 loop reads CASSPPAGAGEQYF. In DNA, the CDR3 is TGTGCCAGCTCACCACCGGCCGGCGCGGGCGAGCAGTACTTC.

The chain employs TRBV19 and TRBJ2-7; no clear D gene. With 8 bases removed from V and 0 bases from J, the gap between germline ends came to 17 bases. This CDR3 region has 15 residues. Per germline, CDR1 LNHDA and CDR2 SQIVND (reference sequence). For the CDR3, the DNA is TGTGCCAGTCCGCAAAGAGACGGGCTCTCCTACGAGCAGTACTTC. This encodes CASPQRDGLSYEQYF.

The chain is built from TRBV6-5 and TRBJ2-3; 13 nucleotides line up with TRBD2. The ends lost 4 bases at V and 4 bases at J; junction bases unmatched: 2. The CDR3 has 15 residues. Germline V gene lookup returns CDR1 MNHEY and CDR2 SVGAGI. CDR3 protein: CASSWTSGSADTQYF. For the CDR3, the DNA is TGTGCCAGCAGTTGGACTAGCGGGAGCGCAGATACGCAGTATTTT.